This section outlines one TCR beta chain sequence together with its context. The data stem from a study of T cells expressing NK-cell markers. CDR3 size: 12 residues. Making the TCR beta cDNA relied on 5'RACE template switching with UMIs. TCRdb re-called the 5' RACE reads and gives one entry per CDR3 protein, without DNA. This specimen shows approximately 460,000 distinct CDR3 sequences; the ten leading clones hold roughly 7.2%. Material: blood T cells: a sorted CD56 or NKG2C T cell subset, CD4+ or CD8+ T cells, or bulk PBMC T cells (not recorded which). The clonotype was recovered from a woman aged 18 to 75 in good health. The V gene is TRBV12-3 or TRBV12-4, the J gene TRBJ1-5. Here the CDR3 reads CASKAAGQPQHF.